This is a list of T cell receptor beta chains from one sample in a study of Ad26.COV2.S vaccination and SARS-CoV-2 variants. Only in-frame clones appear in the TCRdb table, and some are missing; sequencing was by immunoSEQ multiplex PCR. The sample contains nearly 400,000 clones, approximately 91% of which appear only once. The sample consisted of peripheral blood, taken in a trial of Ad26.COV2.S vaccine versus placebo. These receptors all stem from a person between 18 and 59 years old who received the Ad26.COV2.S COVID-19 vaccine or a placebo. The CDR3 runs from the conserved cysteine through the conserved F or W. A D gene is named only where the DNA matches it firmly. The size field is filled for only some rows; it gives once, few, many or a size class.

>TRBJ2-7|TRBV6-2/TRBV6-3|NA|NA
TGTGCCAGCAGTTACGCGTCCTACGAGCAGTACTTC
CASSYASYEQYF
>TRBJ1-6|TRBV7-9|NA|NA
TGTGCCAGCAGCGCACAGGGTAGCTCCTATAATTCACCCCTCCACTTT
CASSAQGSSYNSPLHF
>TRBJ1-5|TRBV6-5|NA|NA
TGTGCCAGCACTGGGGGCGGAAATAGCAATCAGCCCCAGCATTTT
CASTGGGNSNQPQHF
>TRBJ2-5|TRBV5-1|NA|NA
TGCGCCAGCAGTCAAGGGCGTCGGCAAGAGACCCAGTACTTC
CASSQGRRQETQYF
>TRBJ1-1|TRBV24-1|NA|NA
TGTGCCACCTCCAGGGAGGGGAACACTGAAGCTTTCTTT
CATSREGNTEAFF
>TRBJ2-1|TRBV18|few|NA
TGTGCCAGCTCACCACCAGGGGGCTCCTACAATGAGCAGTTCTTC
CASSPPGGSYNEQFF
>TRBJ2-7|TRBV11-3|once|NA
TGTGCCAGCAGCCCCGACGGCTCCTACGAGCAGTACTTC
CASSPDGSYEQYF
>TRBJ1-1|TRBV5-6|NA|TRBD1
TGTGCCAGCAGCTACGGGACAGGGGCTCGGTGGCTCTTT
CASSYGTGARWLF
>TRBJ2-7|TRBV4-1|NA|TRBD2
TGCGCCAGCACCGCACCGGGACTAGTCGGCGAGCAGTACTTC
CASTAPGLVGEQYF
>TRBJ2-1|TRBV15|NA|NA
TGTGCCACCAGCCGTAGCTCCTACAATGAGCAGTTCTTC
CATSRSSYNEQFF
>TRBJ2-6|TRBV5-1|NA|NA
TGCGCCACCAGCGAGTCCGGGGCCAACGTCCTGACTTTC
CATSESGANVLTF
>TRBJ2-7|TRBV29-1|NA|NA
TGCAGCGTTGATGGGGGAGAGTCCAAAAAGCAGTACTTC
CSVDGGESKKQYF
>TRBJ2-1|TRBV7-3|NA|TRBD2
TGTGCCAGCAGCTTAACCGTTGGGCGGGAGGGAAGTACGAATGAGCAGTTCTTC
CASSLTVGREGSTNEQFF
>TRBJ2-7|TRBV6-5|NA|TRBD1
TGTGCCAGCAGTCCCTACCCGACAGGGATCTACGAGCAGTACTTC
CASSPYPTGIYEQYF
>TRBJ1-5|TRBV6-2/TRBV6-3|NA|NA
TGTGCCAGCAGTGCGATCTCCTCAGGGTTACGAACTCAGCCCCAGCATTTT
CASSAISSGLRTQPQHF
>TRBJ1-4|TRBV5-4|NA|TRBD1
TGTGCCAGCAGCTTGTGGGACAGGAGGAATGAAAAACTGTTTTTT
CASSLWDRRNEKLFF
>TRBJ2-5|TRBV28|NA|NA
TGTGCCAGCAGTTTGGTATCGAGGGGAATTGGGGAGACCCAGTACTTC
CASSLVSRGIGETQYF
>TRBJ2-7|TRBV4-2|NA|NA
TGTGCCAGCAGCCAAGAGGTCCAGGGGTCCTACGAGCAGTACTTC
CASSQEVQGSYEQYF
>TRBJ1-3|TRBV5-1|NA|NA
TGCGCCAGCAGCTTGGCAGGGGCTGGAAACACCATATATTTT
CASSLAGAGNTIYF
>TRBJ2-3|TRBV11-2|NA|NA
TGTGCCAGCACCGCGAGCACAGATACGCAGTATTTT
CASTASTDTQYF
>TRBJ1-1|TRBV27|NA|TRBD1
TGTGCCAGCAGTCCAGGTCCCGGGACAGGGAGGGCCACTGAAGCTTTCTTT
CASSPGPGTGRATEAFF
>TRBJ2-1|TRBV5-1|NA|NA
TGCGCCAGCAGCTTGGCTTTTCCGGGGACCAACAATGAGCAGTTCTTC
CASSLAFPGTNNEQFF
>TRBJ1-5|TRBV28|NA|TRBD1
TGTGCCAGCAGTTACAGGGGTTTTGTTCAGCCCCAGCATTTT
CASSYRGFVQPQHF
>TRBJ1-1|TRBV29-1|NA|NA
TGCAGCGTTGGTGAGATTGAGGCTTTCTTT
CSVGEIEAFF
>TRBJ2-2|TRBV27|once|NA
TGTGCCAGCAGTTACCGACAGATTAAGGCCGGGGAGCTGTTTTTT
CASSYRQIKAGELFF
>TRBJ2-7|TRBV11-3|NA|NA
TGTGCCAGCAGCGCCGGGACTTTCTACGAGCAGTACTTC
CASSAGTFYEQYF
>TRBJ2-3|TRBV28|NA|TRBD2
TGTGCCAGCAGTTTAGTAGGTAGCGGGAGTATGTCAGATACGCAGTATTTT
CASSLVGSGSMSDTQYF
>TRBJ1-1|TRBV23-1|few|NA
TGCGCCAGCAGTCCAATCGCGACAGGCGGCACTGAAGCTTTCTTT
CASSPIATGGTEAFF
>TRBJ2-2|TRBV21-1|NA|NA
TGTGCCGGCCTACCACGGGGCAGCGAGCTGTTTTTT
CAGLPRGSELFF
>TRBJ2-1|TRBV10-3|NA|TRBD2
TGTGCCATCAGTACTAGCGGGCAGACCCCCAATGAGCAGTTCTTC
CAISTSGQTPNEQFF
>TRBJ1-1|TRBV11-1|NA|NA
TGTGCCAGTTCTACTTCGCCGACACACGACACTGAAGCTTTCTTT
CASSTSPTHDTEAFF
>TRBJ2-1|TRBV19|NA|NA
TGTGCCAGTAGTATCGGACAGTCAAATGAGCAGTTCTTC
CASSIGQSNEQFF
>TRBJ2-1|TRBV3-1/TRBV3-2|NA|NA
TGTGCCAGCAGCCACGACGAGGGGGGTTACAATGAGCAGTTCTTC
CASSHDEGGYNEQFF
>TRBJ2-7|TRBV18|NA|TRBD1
TGTGCCAGCTCAACAGGGGTTCAAACCTACGAGCAGTACTTC
CASSTGVQTYEQYF
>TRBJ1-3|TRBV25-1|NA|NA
TGTGCCAGCAGTGCTAGGGCGTCTGGAAACACCATATATTTT
CASSARASGNTIYF
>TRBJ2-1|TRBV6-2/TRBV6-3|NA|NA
TGTGCCAGCAGTTACTCTCCTATGGAGGTGAGCTACAATGAGCAGTTCTTC
CASSYSPMEVSYNEQFF
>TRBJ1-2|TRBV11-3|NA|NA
TGTGCCAGCAGCTCAGGAGGACGTGGGGGGGCCTATGGCTACACCTTC
CASSSGGRGGAYGYTF
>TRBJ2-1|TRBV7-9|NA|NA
TGTGCCAGCAGCTTCCAATACAGGGTGGTGGGCAATGAGCAGTTCTTC
CASSFQYRVVGNEQFF
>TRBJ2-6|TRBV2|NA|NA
TGTGCCAGCAGTGAAGCGGGGGTCCCTGGGGCCAACGTCCTGACTTTC
CASSEAGVPGANVLTF
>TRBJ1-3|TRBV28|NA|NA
TGTGCCAGCACACAGGTCTCTGGAAACACCATATATTTT
CASTQVSGNTIYF
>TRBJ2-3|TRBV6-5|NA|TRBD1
TGTGCCAGCAGTCACAGGGGCCTGCGCACAGATACGCAGTATTTT
CASSHRGLRTDTQYF
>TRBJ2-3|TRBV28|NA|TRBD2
TGTGCCACCAAGCGGGACTACGGCACAGATACGCAGTATTTT
CATKRDYGTDTQYF
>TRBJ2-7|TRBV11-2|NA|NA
TGTGCCAGCATCAACACGGGGGGCCACGAGCAGTACTTC
CASINTGGHEQYF
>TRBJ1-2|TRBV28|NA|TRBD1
TGTGCCAGCAGTGAAGGGACAGGCCTCTATGGCTACACCTTC
CASSEGTGLYGYTF
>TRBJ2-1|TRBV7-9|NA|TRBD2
TGTGCCAGCAGCTCTAGCGGGGTCCAAGCTTGGGAGCAGTTCTTC
CASSSSGVQAWEQFF
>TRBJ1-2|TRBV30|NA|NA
TGTGCCTGGAGTGGACAGGCCTCGTATGGCTACACCTTC
CAWSGQASYGYTF
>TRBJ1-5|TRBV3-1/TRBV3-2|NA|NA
TGTGCCAGCAGCCATCTCCCAGGGAATCAGCCCCAGCATTTT
CASSHLPGNQPQHF
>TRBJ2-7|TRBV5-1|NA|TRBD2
TGCGCCAGCAGCTGGGGCCGGGAGGGGAACTACGAGCAGTACTTC
CASSWGREGNYEQYF
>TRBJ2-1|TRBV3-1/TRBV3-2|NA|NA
TGTGCCAGCAGTAGCAGGGAATCATCCAATGAGCAGTTCTTC
CASSSRESSNEQFF
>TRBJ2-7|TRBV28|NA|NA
TGTGCCAGCAGTCCTTCCGGGACAACTTACGAGCAGTACTTC
CASSPSGTTYEQYF
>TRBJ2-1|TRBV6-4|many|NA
TGTGCCAGCAGTGTTGAAGGAAGTGGGGACCCCTACAATGAGCAGTTCTTC
CASSVEGSGDPYNEQFF